Described below is a single T cell receptor beta chain sequence and its context. J lost 0 bases, V lost 3 bases, and 8 bases had no gene match. The CDR3 has 17 residues. Germline CDR1 LGHNA, CDR2 YNFKEQ. The sample comes from a study of blood T cell repertoires in COVID-19. Repertoires were generated with immunoSEQ multiplex PCR, while TCRdb's copy carries only in-frame clones and drops some. The profile shows approximately 63,000 clones, roughly 85% of them singletons. V and J are TRBV4-2 and TRBJ2-4, with 7 bases matching TRBD2. Sequencing was performed on peripheral blood. This TCR derives from a woman of 80 years or more with acute or convalescent COVID-19. The CDR3 region has the DNA TGTGCCAGCAGCCAGGGGGGGAGCCAACTAGCCAAAAACATTCAGTACTTC. This gives the protein CASSQGGSQLAKNIQYF.